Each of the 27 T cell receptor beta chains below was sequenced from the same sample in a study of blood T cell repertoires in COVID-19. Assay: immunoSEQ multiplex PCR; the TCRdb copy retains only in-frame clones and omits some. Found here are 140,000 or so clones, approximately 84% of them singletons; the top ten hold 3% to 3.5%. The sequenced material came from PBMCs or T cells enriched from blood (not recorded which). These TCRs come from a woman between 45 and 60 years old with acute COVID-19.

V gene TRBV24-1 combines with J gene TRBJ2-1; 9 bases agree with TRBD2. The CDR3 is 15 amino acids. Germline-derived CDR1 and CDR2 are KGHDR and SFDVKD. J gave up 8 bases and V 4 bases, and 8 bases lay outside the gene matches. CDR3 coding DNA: TGTGCCACCAGTGAAGTAGCGGGAGCGGGGTATGAGCAGTTCTTC. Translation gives CATSEVAGAGYEQFF.

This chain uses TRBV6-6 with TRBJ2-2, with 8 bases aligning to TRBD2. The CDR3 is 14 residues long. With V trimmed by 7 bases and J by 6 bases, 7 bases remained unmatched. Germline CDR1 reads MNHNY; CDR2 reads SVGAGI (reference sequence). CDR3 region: CASIGAGVPGELFF. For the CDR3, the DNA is TGTGCCAGCATAGGAGCGGGAGTCCCCGGGGAGCTGTTTTTT.

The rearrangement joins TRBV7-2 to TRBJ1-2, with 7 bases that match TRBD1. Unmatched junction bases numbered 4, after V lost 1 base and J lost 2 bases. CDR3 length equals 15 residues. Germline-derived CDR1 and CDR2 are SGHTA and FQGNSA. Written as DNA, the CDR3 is TGTGCCAGCAGCTTAGGACAGGGTGGAAACTATGGCTACACCTTC. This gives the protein CASSLGQGGNYGYTF.

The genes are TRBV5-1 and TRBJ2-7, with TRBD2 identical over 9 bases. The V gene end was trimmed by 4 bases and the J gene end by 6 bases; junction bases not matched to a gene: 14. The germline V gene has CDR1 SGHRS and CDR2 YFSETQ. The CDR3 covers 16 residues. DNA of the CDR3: TGCGCCAGCAGCCAGCTCACTAGCGGGCCTACGGTCGAGCAGTACTTC. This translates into CASSQLTSGPTVEQYF.

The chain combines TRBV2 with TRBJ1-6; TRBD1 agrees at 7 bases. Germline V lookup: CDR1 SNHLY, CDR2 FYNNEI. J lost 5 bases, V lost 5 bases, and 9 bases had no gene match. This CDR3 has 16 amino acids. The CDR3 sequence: CASSLRDSRDNSPLHF. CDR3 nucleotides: TGTGCCAGCAGTCTAAGGGACAGTAGGGATAATTCACCCCTCCACTTT.

The CDR3 nucleotides are TGCAGCGTTGAAGTGGGCAGGATAAGAAAGAATGAGCAGTTCTTC. It codes for CSVEVGRIRKNEQFF. The chain joins TRBV29-1 to TRBJ2-1; D not resolved. The CDR3 covers 15 residues. Trimming pared 1 base from V and 7 bases from J, leaving 17 bases between. Per germline, CDR1 SQVTM and CDR2 ANQGSEA.

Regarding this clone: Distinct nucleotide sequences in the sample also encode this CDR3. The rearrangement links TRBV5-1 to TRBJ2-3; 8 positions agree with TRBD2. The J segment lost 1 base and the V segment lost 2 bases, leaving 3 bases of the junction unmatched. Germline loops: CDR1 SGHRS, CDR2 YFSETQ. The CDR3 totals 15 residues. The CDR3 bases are TGCGCCAGCAGCTTAGCGGGAGACGGCACAGATACGCAGTATTTT. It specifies CASSLAGDGTDTQYF.

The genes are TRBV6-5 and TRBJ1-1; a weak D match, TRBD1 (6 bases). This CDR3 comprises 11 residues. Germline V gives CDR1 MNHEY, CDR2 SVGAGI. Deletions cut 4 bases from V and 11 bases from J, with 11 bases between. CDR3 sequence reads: CASSSDRGAFF. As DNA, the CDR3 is TGTGCCAGCAGTTCAGATAGGGGGGCTTTCTTT.

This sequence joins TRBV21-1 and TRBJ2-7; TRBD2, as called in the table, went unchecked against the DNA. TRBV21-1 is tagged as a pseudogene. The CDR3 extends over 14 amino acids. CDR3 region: CASGPSGRLYEQYF. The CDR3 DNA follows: TGTGCCAGCGGCCCTAGCGGGAGGCTTTACGAGCAGTACTTC.

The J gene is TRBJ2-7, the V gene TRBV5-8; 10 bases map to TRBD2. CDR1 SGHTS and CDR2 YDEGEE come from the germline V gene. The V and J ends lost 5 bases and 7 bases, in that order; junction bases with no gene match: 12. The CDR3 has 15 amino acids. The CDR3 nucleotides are TGTGCCAGCAGTGAGAGCGGGAGGGCCTTTCAGGAGCAGTACTTC. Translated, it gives CASSESGRAFQEQYF.

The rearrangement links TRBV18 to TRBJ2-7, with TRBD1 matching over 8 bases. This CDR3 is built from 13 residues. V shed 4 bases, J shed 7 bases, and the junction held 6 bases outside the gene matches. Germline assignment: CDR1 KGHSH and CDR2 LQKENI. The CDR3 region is CASSLDRVREQYF. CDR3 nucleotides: TGTGCCAGCTCACTGGACAGGGTTCGAGAGCAGTACTTC.

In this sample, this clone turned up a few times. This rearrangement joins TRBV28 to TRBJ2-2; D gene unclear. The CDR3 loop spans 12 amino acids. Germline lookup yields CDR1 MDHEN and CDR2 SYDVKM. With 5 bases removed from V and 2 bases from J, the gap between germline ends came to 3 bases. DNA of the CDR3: TGTGCCAGCAGTCTAAACACCGGGGAGCTGTTTTTT. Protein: CASSLNTGELFF.

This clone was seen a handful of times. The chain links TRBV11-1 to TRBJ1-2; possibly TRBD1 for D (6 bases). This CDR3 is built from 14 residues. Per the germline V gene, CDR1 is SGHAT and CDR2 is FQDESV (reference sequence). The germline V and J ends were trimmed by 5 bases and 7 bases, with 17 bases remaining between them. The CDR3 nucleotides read TGTGCCAGCAGCCCCAACAGGGCGTCCGGTGGCTACACCTTC. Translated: CASSPNRASGGYTF. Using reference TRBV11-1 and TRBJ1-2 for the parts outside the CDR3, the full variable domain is EAEVAQSPRYKITEKSQAVAFWCDPISGHATLYWYRQILGQGPELLVQFQDESVVDDSQLPKDRFSAERLKGVDSTLKIQPAELGDSAMYLCASSPNRASGGYTFGSGTRLTVV.

The CDR3 coding sequence is TGCGCCAGCAGCTTGGCCGTTTCGGCAGGTGAGCAGTTCTTC. Amino acids: CASSLAVSAGEQFF. This sequence joins TRBV5-1 and TRBJ2-1; D call uncertain. CDR3 length equals 14 residues. V gave up 0 bases and J gave up 9 bases, with 13 bases separating them. Germline CDR1 and CDR2: SGHRS and YFSETQ. The complete variable domain, with remaining parts taken from reference TRBV5-1 and TRBJ2-1, reads KAGVTQTPRYLIKTRGQQVTLSCSPISGHRSVSWYQQTPGQGLQFLFEYFSETQRNKGNFPGRFSGRQFSNSRSEMNVSTLELGDSALYLCASSLAVSAGEQFFGPGTRLTVL.

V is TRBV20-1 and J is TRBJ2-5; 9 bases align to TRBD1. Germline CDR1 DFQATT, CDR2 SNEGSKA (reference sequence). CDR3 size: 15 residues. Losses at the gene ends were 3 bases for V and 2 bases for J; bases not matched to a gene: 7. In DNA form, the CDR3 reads TGCAGTGCTAGTGGCTCGGACAGGGGACAAGAGACCCAGTACTTC. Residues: CSASGSDRGQETQYF.

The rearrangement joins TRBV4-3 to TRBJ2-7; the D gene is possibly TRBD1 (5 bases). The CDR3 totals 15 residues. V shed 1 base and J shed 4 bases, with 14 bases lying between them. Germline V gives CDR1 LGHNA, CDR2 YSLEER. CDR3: CASSQAAGLGYEQYF. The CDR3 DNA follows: TGCGCCAGCAGCCAAGCGGCAGGGCTGGGGTACGAGCAGTACTTC.

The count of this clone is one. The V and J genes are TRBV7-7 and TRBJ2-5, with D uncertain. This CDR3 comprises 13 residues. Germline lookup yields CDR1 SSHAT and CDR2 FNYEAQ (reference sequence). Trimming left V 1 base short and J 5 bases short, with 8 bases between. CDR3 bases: TGTGCCAGCAGCTTAGACACCGGGGAGACCCAGTACTTC. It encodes CASSLDTGETQYF.

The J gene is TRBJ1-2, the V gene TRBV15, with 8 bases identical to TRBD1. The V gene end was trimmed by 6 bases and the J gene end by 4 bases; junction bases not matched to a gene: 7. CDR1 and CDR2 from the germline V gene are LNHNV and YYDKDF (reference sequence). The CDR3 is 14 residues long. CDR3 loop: CATSQGQDTYGYTF. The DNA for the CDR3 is TGTGCCACCAGTCAGGGACAGGACACCTATGGCTACACCTTC.

The CDR3: CASRGSNTGELFF. Here the CDR3 DNA reads TGTGCCTCCCGGGGTTCGAACACCGGGGAGCTGTTTTTT. V and J are TRBV27 and TRBJ2-2; weak D call: TRBD2 (5 bases). Trimming removed 11 bases from V and 0 bases from J, with 10 bases in between. CDR1 is MNHEY and CDR2 is SMNVEV in the germline V gene (reference sequence). The CDR3 has 13 amino acids.

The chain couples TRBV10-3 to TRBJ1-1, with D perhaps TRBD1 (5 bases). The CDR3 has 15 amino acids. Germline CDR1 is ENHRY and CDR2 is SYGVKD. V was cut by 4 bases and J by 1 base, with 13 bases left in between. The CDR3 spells CAISARGLTNTEAFF. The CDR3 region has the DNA TGTGCCATCAGTGCAAGGGGACTTACGAACACTGAAGCTTTCTTT.

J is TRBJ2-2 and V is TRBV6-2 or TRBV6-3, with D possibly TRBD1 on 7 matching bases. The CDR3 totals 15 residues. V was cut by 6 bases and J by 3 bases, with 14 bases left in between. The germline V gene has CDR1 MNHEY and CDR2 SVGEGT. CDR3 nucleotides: TGTGCCAGCAGCCTCAGGGGGGCGGACACCGGGGAGCTGTTTTTT. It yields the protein CASSLRGADTGELFF.

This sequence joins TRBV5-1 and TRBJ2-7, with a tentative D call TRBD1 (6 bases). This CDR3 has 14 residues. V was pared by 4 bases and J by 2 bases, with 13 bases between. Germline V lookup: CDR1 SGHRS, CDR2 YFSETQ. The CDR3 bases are TGCGCCAGCAGCCCTACAGGGAATCCCTACGAGCAGTACTTC. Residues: CASSPTGNPYEQYF.

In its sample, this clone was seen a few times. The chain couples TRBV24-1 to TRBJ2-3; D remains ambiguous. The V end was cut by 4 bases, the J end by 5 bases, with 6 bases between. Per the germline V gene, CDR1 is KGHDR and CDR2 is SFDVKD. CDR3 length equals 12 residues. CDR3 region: CATSDYVDTQYF. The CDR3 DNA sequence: TGTGCCACCAGTGACTACGTAGATACGCAGTATTTT.

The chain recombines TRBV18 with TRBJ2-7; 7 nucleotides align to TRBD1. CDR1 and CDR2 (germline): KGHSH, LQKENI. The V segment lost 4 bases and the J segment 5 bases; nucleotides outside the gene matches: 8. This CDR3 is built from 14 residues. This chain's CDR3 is CASSLLLGTDEQYF. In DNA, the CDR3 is TGTGCCAGCTCACTTTTGTTGGGGACAGACGAGCAGTACTTC.

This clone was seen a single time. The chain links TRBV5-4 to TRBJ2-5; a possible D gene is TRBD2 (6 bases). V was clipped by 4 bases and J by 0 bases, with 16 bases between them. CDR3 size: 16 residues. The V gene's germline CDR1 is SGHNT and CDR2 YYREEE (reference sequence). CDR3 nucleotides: TGTGCCAGCAGCAAGGGCGGAGGGTTCAACCAAGAGACCCAGTACTTC. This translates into CASSKGGGFNQETQYF.

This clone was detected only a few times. CDR3: CASSQGELMVEQFF. Written as DNA, the CDR3 is TGCGCCAGCAGCCAAGGAGAGCTAATGGTGGAGCAGTTCTTC. The chain is built from TRBV4-1 and TRBJ2-1, with D hard to call. This CDR3 contains 14 residues. The germline CDR1 and CDR2 sequences are MGHRA and YSYEKL. Trimming left V 1 base short and J 10 bases short, with 14 bases between.

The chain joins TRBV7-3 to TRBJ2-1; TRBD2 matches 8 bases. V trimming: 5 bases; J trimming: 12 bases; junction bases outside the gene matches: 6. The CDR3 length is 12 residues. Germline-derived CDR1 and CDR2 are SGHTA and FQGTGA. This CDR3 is CASSHRLARQFF. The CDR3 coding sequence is TGTGCCAGCAGCCACAGACTAGCGAGGCAGTTCTTC.